This TCR beta chain emerged from a study of human T cells and chemical hapten exposure. Study in general: Doses of diphenylcyclopropenone went to the patients' scalps weekly throughout the roughly 24-week study.

Time point reported: patch test 3, about 24 weeks after DPC sensitization. This sample's treatment: therapeutic diphenylcyclopropenone sensitization with weekly scalp DPC. Patches went on only after blood had been drawn each time. The study used a library that attached unique molecular identifiers to individual cDNA molecules. TCRdb reprocessed the RACE reads with MiXCR, giving one entry per CDR3 protein. The sample shows approximately 97,000 distinct CDR3 sequences, roughly 27% of them seen only once. The sample holds a few counts of this clonotype. V trimming: 1 base; J trimming: 7 bases; junction bases outside the gene matches: 8. This CDR3 spans 15 amino acids. Per germline, CDR1 DFQATT and CDR2 SNEGSKA (reference sequence).

The sample here was whole blood, taken in connection with sensitization to the hapten diphenylcyclopropenone (DPC). The clonotype was recovered from a man aged 40-55 years with alopecia areata. Some clones in this sample may be carry-over from other donors' samples. The chain joins TRBV20-1 to TRBJ1-4, with TRBD1 matching over 8 bases. The CDR3 reads CSARVQGDLSEKLFF. CDR3 nucleotide sequence: TGCAGTGCTAGAGTACAGGGGGACCTTAGTGAAAAACTGTTTTTT.